Below, 12 T cell receptor beta chains from the same sample are listed, as sequenced in a study of patients and donors after allogeneic stem cell transplantation. In TCRdb, the RT-PCR reads were re-called with MiXCR into one record per CDR3 protein. The table includes approximately 140,000 distinct CDR3 sequences, over 30% detected once. The source material was blood, either unsorted or a sorted T cell fraction (not recorded which). These receptors were taken from a human donor who was either an allogeneic HSCT recipient or a stem cell or donor lymphocyte infusion donor (not recorded which). It is not recorded whose cells these are; they may come from a transplant donor.

V is TRBV9 and J is TRBJ2-1; D gene ambiguous. The germline V gene has CDR1 SGDLS and CDR2 YYNGEE. Deletions cut 2 bases from V and 0 bases from J, with 6 bases between. The CDR3 spans 14 residues. The chain's CDR3 is CASSVASSYNEQFF. The CDR3 DNA reads TGTGCCAGCAGCGTGGCGAGCTCCTACAATGAGCAGTTCTTC.

This clonotype appeared a few times. The chain is built from TRBV20-1 and TRBJ1-2; TRBD1 matches at 7 bases. The CDR3 has 14 amino acids. The V segment lost 2 bases and the J segment 4 bases; nucleotides outside the gene matches: 7. Looked up from germline, CDR1 is DFQATT and CDR2 is SNEGSKA (reference sequence). The CDR3 sequence: CSARIQGFLYGYTF. DNA of the CDR3: TGCAGTGCTAGAATACAGGGGTTTCTCTATGGCTACACCTTC.

This clonotype was picked up one time. The chain couples TRBV7-9 to TRBJ2-1, with D possibly TRBD2 on 6 matching bases. Trimming cost V 3 bases and J 1 base, with 10 bases left between them. CDR3 size: 15 residues. Germline CDR1 SEHNR, CDR2 FQNEAQ (reference sequence). This chain's CDR3 is CASSFSGRSYNEQFF. Here the CDR3 DNA reads TGTGCCAGCAGCTTTAGCGGCAGGTCCTACAATGAGCAGTTCTTC. The whole variable domain, filled in from reference TRBV7-9 and TRBJ2-1, reads DTGVSQNPRHKITKRGQNVTFRCDPISEHNRLYWYRQTLGQGPEFLTYFQNEAQLEKSRLLSDRFSAERPKGSFSTLEIQRTEQGDSAMYLCASSFSGRSYNEQFFGPGTRLTVL.

The chain has TRBV3-1 and TRBJ2-1; D gene unclear. V was clipped by 4 bases and J by 2 bases, with 18 bases between them. Germline assignment: CDR1 LGHDT and CDR2 YNNKEL (reference sequence). This CDR3 spans 17 amino acids. The CDR3 loop is CASSPILVMGPYNEQFF. As DNA, the CDR3 is TGTGCCAGCAGCCCCATTTTAGTGATGGGCCCCTACAATGAGCAGTTCTTC.

This clonotype has more than one count but fewer than ten. The chain is built from TRBV24-1 and TRBJ1-1, with D unresolved. The germline gives CDR1 KGHDR, CDR2 SFDVKD. The CDR3 is 14 residues long. Trimming cost V 9 bases and J 1 base, with 14 bases left between them. The CDR3 DNA reads TGTGCCACCCTTGACTCCCTCCAGAACACTGAAGCTTTCTTT. It specifies CATLDSLQNTEAFF.

This chain uses TRBV4-3 with TRBJ1-1, with no clear D. Per germline, CDR1 LGHNA and CDR2 YSLEER. There are 15 residues in the CDR3. V lost 0 bases and J lost 0, with 8 bases in between. In nucleotides, the CDR3 is TGCGCCAGCAGCCAAGAACGGGGTGTGAACACTGAAGCTTTCTTT. This encodes CASSQERGVNTEAFF.

The rearrangement joins TRBV5-6 to TRBJ1-2, with D hard to call. Germline V gene data show CDR1 as SGHDT and CDR2 as YYEEEE. V was cut by 0 bases and J by 4 bases, with 13 bases left in between. This CDR3 comprises 15 residues. CDR3 protein: CASSLEGGTAYGYTF. DNA for the CDR3: TGTGCCAGCAGCTTGGAGGGAGGCACCGCCTATGGCTACACCTTC.

The chain couples TRBV12-3 or TRBV12-4 to TRBJ1-2, with 9 bases that match TRBD1. The ends lost 5 bases at V and 4 bases at J; junction bases unmatched: 8. This CDR3 comprises 15 residues. DNA for the CDR3: TGTGCCAGCAGTGGGCCGGGACAGGGCGCCTATGGCTACACCTTC. Residues: CASSGPGQGAYGYTF.

The CDR3 loop reads CAISEGGRTEAFF. The CDR3 DNA follows: TGTGCCATCAGTGAAGGGGGACGGACTGAAGCTTTCTTT. The chain uses TRBV10-3 and TRBJ1-1; D is possibly TRBD1 (6 bases). Deletions cut 3 bases from V and 5 bases from J, with 10 bases between. The CDR3 is 13 residues long. Germline V CDR1 and CDR2: ENHRY, SYGVKD.

This clonotype was detected a few times. CDR3 amino acids: CASSYSTGAKYGYTF. In DNA, the CDR3 is TGTGCCAGCAGTTACTCGACAGGGGCGAAATATGGCTACACCTTC. This chain joins TRBV6-5 and TRBJ1-2; 8 nucleotides match TRBD1. The V gene end was trimmed by 0 bases and the J gene end by 5 bases; junction bases not matched to a gene: 5. The CDR3 totals 15 residues. The germline gives CDR1 MNHEY, CDR2 SVGAGI.

The CDR3 is CASSLDRDLADTQYF. The CDR3, as DNA: TGTGCCAGCAGTTTGGACAGGGACCTCGCAGATACGCAGTATTTT. The V call is TRBV27, the J call TRBJ2-3, with TRBD1 matching over 8 bases. There are 15 residues in the CDR3. Germline V gives CDR1 MNHEY, CDR2 SMNVEV (reference sequence). The V segment lost 3 bases and the J segment 4 bases; nucleotides outside the gene matches: 6.

This clonotype occurred a few times. The chain links TRBV20-1 to TRBJ1-2; no firm D call. Per germline, CDR1 DFQATT and CDR2 SNEGSKA (reference sequence). V was shortened by 6 bases and J by 8 bases, with 19 bases between the two germline ends. The CDR3 contains 13 residues. The DNA of the CDR3 is TGCAGTGCCCTTGTGGACCCAGTCAGGGGCTACACCTTC. It translates to CSALVDPVRGYTF.